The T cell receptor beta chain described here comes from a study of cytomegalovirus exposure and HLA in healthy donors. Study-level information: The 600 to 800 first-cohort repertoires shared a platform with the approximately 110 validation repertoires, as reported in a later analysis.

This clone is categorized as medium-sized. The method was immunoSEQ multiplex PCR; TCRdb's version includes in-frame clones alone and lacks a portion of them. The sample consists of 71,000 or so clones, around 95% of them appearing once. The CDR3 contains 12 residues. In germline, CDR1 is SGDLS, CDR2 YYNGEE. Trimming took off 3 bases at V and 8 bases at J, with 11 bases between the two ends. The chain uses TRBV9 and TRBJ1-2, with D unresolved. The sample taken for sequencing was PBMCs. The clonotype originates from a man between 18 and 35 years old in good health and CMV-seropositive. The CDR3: CASSGSYGGYTF. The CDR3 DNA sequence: TGTGCCAGCAGCGGATCCTACGGGGGCTACACCTTC.